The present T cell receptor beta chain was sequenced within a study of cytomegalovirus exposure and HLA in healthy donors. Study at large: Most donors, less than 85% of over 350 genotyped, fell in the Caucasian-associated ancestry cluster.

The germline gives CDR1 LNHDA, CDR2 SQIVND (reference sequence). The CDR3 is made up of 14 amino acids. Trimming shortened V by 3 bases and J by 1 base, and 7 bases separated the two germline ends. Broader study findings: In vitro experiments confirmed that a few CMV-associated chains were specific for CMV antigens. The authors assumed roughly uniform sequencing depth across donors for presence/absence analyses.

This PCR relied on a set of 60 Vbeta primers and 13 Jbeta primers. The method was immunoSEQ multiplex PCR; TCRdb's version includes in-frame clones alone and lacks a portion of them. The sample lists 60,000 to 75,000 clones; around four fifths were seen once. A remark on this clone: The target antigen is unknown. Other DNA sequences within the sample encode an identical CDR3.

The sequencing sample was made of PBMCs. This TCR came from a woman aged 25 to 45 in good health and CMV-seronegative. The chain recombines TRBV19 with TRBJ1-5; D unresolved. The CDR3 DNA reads TGTGCCAGTAGTATTGAGAGGAGCAATCAGCCCCAGCATTTT. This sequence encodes CASSIERSNQPQHF.